The clone carrying this T cell receptor beta chain was detected only a few times. This CDR3 contains 14 residues. V shed 2 bases and J shed 3 bases, with 13 bases lying between them. Germline V gives CDR1 SQVTM, CDR2 ANQGSEA. This entry belongs to a study of OX40 agonist ivuxolimab in advanced cancers. The overall study: The patients' treatment was ivuxolimab, an agonistic anti-OX40 (CD134) antibody.

Only in-frame clones appear in the TCRdb table, and some are missing; sequencing was by immunoSEQ multiplex PCR. The sample records some 90,000 clones, more than 75% being singletons. The TCR comes from an adult with an advanced solid tumor such as melanoma, head and neck, liver or kidney cancer. Here the sequenced sample was CD4+ or CD8+ T cells sorted from blood, taken in a trial of the OX40 agonist ivuxolimab. The gene calls are TRBV29-1 and TRBJ1-2; D is possibly TRBD1 (5 bases). This CDR3 is CSVEPQTGHYGYTF. As DNA, the CDR3 is TGCAGCGTTGAACCGCAGACGGGGCACTATGGCTACACCTTC.